These 12 T cell receptor beta chains were sequenced from one sample in a study of T cells in Graves' hyperthyroidism and ophthalmopathy. Using RNA transcripts as the source, TCR beta CDR3 regions were amplified. HTBI primers were used for first-round RT-PCR of the TCR CDR3. A single record per CDR3 protein comes from TCRdb applying MiXCR to the multiplex PCR reads. The top ten clones hold about 45% of a sample with about 510,000 distinct CDR3 sequences, 35% to 50% of them seen once. Sequencing was performed on peripheral blood or thyroid tissue (not recorded which). These receptors were collected from an adult woman with Graves' disease, either hyperthyroidism or ophthalmopathy (not recorded which).

The rearrangement links TRBV20-1 to TRBJ1-6; D is uncertain. Germline V gene lookup returns CDR1 DFQATT and CDR2 SNEGSKA (reference sequence). The CDR3 loop spans 14 amino acids. V was cut by 4 bases and J by 13 bases, with 20 bases left in between. CDR3 in DNA: TGCAGTGCTAAGAGGACGGTTACCAATCAGCCCCTCCACTTT. It specifies CSAKRTVTNQPLHF.

This rearrangement joins TRBV24-1 to TRBJ2-7, with D unclear. V lost 6 bases and J 6 bases, leaving 14 bases between the germline ends. This CDR3 is 13 amino acids long. Germline V gene data show CDR1 as KGHDR and CDR2 as SFDVKD. DNA of the CDR3: TGTGCCACCAGTTTATTCCCTAATGGCGAGCAGTACTTC. It translates to CATSLFPNGEQYF.

This clonotype was seen more than once but under ten times. V gene TRBV25-1 combines with J gene TRBJ1-2; possible D gene TRBD1, 6 bases. V gave up 3 bases and J gave up 4 bases, with 12 bases separating them. Per the germline V gene, CDR1 is MGHDK and CDR2 is SYGVNS. The CDR3 is 14 residues long. The CDR3 spells CASSDGGALYGYTF. The CDR3 coding sequence is TGTGCCAGCAGTGACGGGGGGGCCCTCTATGGCTACACCTTC.

This clonotype was observed at least ten times. V and J are TRBV10-3 and TRBJ1-1; TRBD1 is a possible D gene (5 bases). Looked up from germline, CDR1 is ENHRY and CDR2 is SYGVKD. The CDR3 is 13 residues long. Trimming took 4 bases from V and 1 from J, leaving 7 bases between them. The CDR3: CAISAQGNTEAFF. The CDR3 DNA reads as TGTGCCATCAGTGCGCAGGGGAACACTGAAGCTTTCTTT.

This clonotype was found many times. J is TRBJ2-7 and V is TRBV5-1; 9 bases are a match to TRBD2. V lost 4 bases to trimming and J lost 5 bases; unmatched junction nucleotides: 4. CDR1 is SGHRS and CDR2 is YFSETQ in the germline V gene. CDR3 size: 13 residues. The CDR3: CASSLAGPNEQYF. The CDR3 nucleotides read TGCGCCAGCAGCCTAGCGGGACCCAACGAGCAGTACTTC.

A few counts support this clonotype. This sequence joins TRBV12-3 or TRBV12-4 and TRBJ1-1; tentative D call: TRBD1 (5 bases). The CDR3 spans 13 residues. V was pared by 6 bases and J by 1 base, with 9 bases between. CDR3 bases: TGTGCCAGCAGCACGACAGAGAACACTGAAGCTTTCTTT. It encodes CASSTTENTEAFF.

This clonotype occurred many times. CDR3 residues: CASSFLPGQSSGNTIYF. The DNA of the CDR3 is TGCGCCAGCAGCTTCTTGCCGGGACAAAGCTCTGGAAACACCATATATTTT. J is TRBJ1-3 and V is TRBV5-1, with a possible D match to TRBD1 (6 bases). Germline assignment: CDR1 SGHRS and CDR2 YFSETQ. Trimming removed 2 bases at V and 0 bases at J, with 15 bases between. The CDR3 is made up of 17 amino acids.

This clonotype was detected a few times. The genes are TRBV15 and TRBJ1-6; TRBD1 matches 8 bases. Germline trimming cut 4 bases from V and 10 bases from J; bases unmatched to any gene: 6. CDR3 length equals 14 residues. Per germline, CDR1 LNHNV and CDR2 YYDKDF (reference sequence). Written as DNA, the CDR3 is TGTGCCACCAGCATACAGGGGGGCCTATCACCCCTCCACTTT. Amino acids: CATSIQGGLSPLHF.

The chain has TRBV7-9 and TRBJ1-5, with 10 bases aligning to TRBD1. Germline loops: CDR1 SEHNR, CDR2 FQNEAQ (reference sequence). Trimming at V came to 5 bases and at J to 5 bases, leaving 18 bases not matched to a gene. CDR3 size: 19 residues. The CDR3 DNA is TGTGCCAGCAGCCCCCCTTCGGGGACAGGGGTGTCGGTTTATCAGCCCCAGCATTTT. Translated: CASSPPSGTGVSVYQPQHF.

This clonotype has only one observation. The chain carries TRBV20-1 and TRBJ1-6; TRBD1 matches at 10 bases. Germline CDR1 is DFQATT and CDR2 is SNEGSKA (reference sequence). J lost 7 bases, V lost 6 bases, and 3 bases had no gene match. The CDR3 length is 13 residues. DNA for the CDR3: TGCAGTGCCGGGACAGGGGCAAATTCACCCCTCCACTTT. Amino acid sequence: CSAGTGANSPLHF.

This clonotype was seen ten or more times. The genes are TRBV29-1 and TRBJ1-4; possibly TRBD1 for D (6 bases). Germline CDR1 SQVTM, CDR2 ANQGSEA. The CDR3 extends over 13 amino acids. With 4 bases removed from V and 8 bases from J, the gap between germline ends came to 14 bases. Written as DNA, the CDR3 is TGCAGCGTTGCAGAGGGGGTACAAGAAAAACTGTTTTTT. This codes for CSVAEGVQEKLFF.

The chain links TRBV19 to TRBJ1-1; D unclear. The V end lost 3 bases, the J end lost 10 bases, and 12 bases lay between the germline ends. From germline, CDR1 is LNHDA and CDR2 SQIVND (reference sequence). The CDR3 has 12 amino acids. The CDR3, as DNA: TGTGCCAGTAGTATCGGGAGTCATGGAGCTTTCTTT. Translated, it gives CASSIGSHGAFF.